The 30 T cell receptor beta chains in this list originate from one sample, sequenced in a study of beta chain features in type 1 diabetes. The study, taken as a whole, reports: Significant though moderate, a shortening of TCRB CDR3s appeared in all four CD4+ subsets of Type 1 diabetes patients.

Since all of the isolated RNA was reverse transcribed, expressed TCRB transcripts were what got sequenced. The protocol was immunoSEQ multiplex PCR, while the TCRdb copy is restricted to in-frame clones and leaves out a portion. This sample yields about 660,000 clones, of which about 14% are seen a single time; roughly 0.04% belongs to the top ten. Their antigen targets remain unknown. Specimen: naive CD4+ T cells from blood. These receptors originate from a young man with type 1 diabetes.

The chain combines TRBV27 with TRBJ1-1; no firm D call. Germline V gene lookup returns CDR1 MNHEY and CDR2 SMNVEV (reference sequence). The germline V and J ends were trimmed by 6 bases and 7 bases, with 9 bases remaining between them. The CDR3 consists of 11 residues. In DNA form, the CDR3 reads TGTGCCAGCAGCACGGAGGGTGAAGCTTTCTTT. This translates into CASSTEGEAFF.

This clone was seen a handful of times. This rearrangement joins TRBV7-9 to TRBJ2-3; 9 bases align to TRBD2. This CDR3 region has 15 residues. Germline V gene lookup returns CDR1 SEHNR and CDR2 FQNEAQ (reference sequence). V shed 5 bases and J 6 bases; nucleotides not matched to a gene: 9. For the CDR3, the DNA is TGTGCCAGCAGCGGAGGCGGGAGGGCCGGGGATACGCAGTATTTT. This encodes CASSGGGRAGDTQYF.

This clone was counted only a few times. The chain combines TRBV5-4 with TRBJ2-3; D is ambiguous. Per the germline V gene, CDR1 is SGHNT and CDR2 is YYREEE (reference sequence). Trimming pared 1 base from V and 2 bases from J, leaving 5 bases between. The CDR3 consists of 13 residues. CDR3 DNA: TGTGCCAGCAGCTTGACATTCACAGATACGCAGTATTTT. This encodes CASSLTFTDTQYF.

The V gene is TRBV15, the J gene TRBJ1-5; D not certain. Germline V CDR1 and CDR2: LNHNV, YYDKDF (reference sequence). This CDR3 contains 15 residues. Trimming left V 1 base short and J 7 bases short, with 14 bases between. The CDR3 region is CATSRGAGEGQPQHF. Here the CDR3 DNA reads TGTGCCACCAGCAGAGGAGCCGGGGAAGGACAGCCCCAGCATTTT.

This clone turned up a few times. V gene TRBV10-1 combines with J gene TRBJ2-1; 7 bases match TRBD2. Germline values: CDR1 WNHNN, CDR2 SYGVQD (reference sequence). This CDR3 spans 17 amino acids. Germline trimming cut 0 bases from V and 2 bases from J; bases unmatched to any gene: 7. CDR3 loop: CASSESRRETPYNEQFF. The CDR3 DNA is TGCGCCAGCAGTGAGTCTCGGCGGGAGACCCCCTACAATGAGCAGTTCTTC.

This clone was seen more than once but under ten times. The chain links TRBV4-3 to TRBJ2-1; D unclear. Trimming removed 1 base from V and 8 bases from J, with 12 bases in between. Germline V gene sequence: CDR1 LGHNA, CDR2 YSLEER. The CDR3 runs to 14 residues. The CDR3 sequence: CASSQGVNRYEQFF. CDR3 nucleotides: TGCGCCAGCAGCCAAGGTGTGAACAGATATGAGCAGTTCTTC.

The gene calls are TRBV7-2 and TRBJ1-2; no firm D call. V was shortened by 1 base and J by 6 bases, with 21 bases between the two germline ends. CDR3 length: 17 residues. The germline V gene has CDR1 SGHTA and CDR2 FQGNSA. In DNA form, the CDR3 reads TGTGCCAGCAGCTTAGATGGTGACGCTAACCGCCCCCATGGCTACACCTTC. This encodes CASSLDGDANRPHGYTF.

The chain employs TRBV7-2 and TRBJ2-5, with TRBD1 identical over 9 bases. The CDR3 runs to 12 residues. Germline V gene data show CDR1 as SGHTA and CDR2 as FQGNSA. V shed 2 bases, J shed 14 bases, and the junction held 6 bases outside the gene matches. The CDR3 DNA sequence: TGTGCCAGCAGCTTACCCCGGGACAGGGTTTACTTC. Its protein product is CASSLPRDRVYF. Complete variable domain (other parts from reference TRBV7-2 and TRBJ2-5): GAGVSQSPSNKVTEKGKDVELRCDPISGHTALYWYRQSLGQGLEFLIYFQGNSAPDKSGLPSDRFSAERTGGSVSTLTIQRTQQEDSAVYLCASSLPRDRVYFGPGTRLLVL.

CDR3 sequence: CAAQGWYGYTF. The CDR3 nucleotides read TGTGCCGCACAGGGGTGGTATGGCTACACCTTC. V is TRBV28 and J is TRBJ1-2, with TRBD1 matching 7 bases. Per germline, CDR1 MDHEN and CDR2 SYDVKM. CDR3 length: 11 amino acids. Trimming took 11 bases from V and 5 from J; bases not matched to a gene: 5.

This clone has more than one count but fewer than ten. The chain has TRBV10-3 and TRBJ2-7; the match to TRBD2 covers 8 bases. Trimming removed 2 bases from V and 2 bases from J; junction bases left unmatched: 8. Per the germline V gene, CDR1 is ENHRY and CDR2 is SYGVKD. This CDR3 has 16 amino acids. CDR3 residues: CAISERVGRETYEQYF. The CDR3 nucleotides are TGTGCCATCAGTGAGCGGGTCGGGAGGGAAACCTACGAGCAGTACTTC.

This clone was seen a handful of times. This chain connects TRBV4-3 to TRBJ2-3; the D gene is possibly TRBD2 (6 bases). The CDR3 totals 13 residues. The V end was cut by 4 bases, the J end by 6 bases, with 11 bases between. Germline CDR1 and CDR2: LGHNA and YSLEER. In DNA form, the CDR3 reads TGCGCCAGCAGCCCCCTAGGGAGGGATACGCAGTATTTT. This encodes CASSPLGRDTQYF.

The J gene is TRBJ1-2, the V gene TRBV15; 7 bases match TRBD1. Trimming at V came to 0 bases and at J to 6 bases, leaving 7 bases not matched to a gene. Germline CDR1 is LNHNV and CDR2 is YYDKDF (reference sequence). The CDR3 consists of 15 residues. CDR3 sequence (DNA): TGTGCCACCAGCAGAGATCAGGGGGATAGAAATGGCTACACCTTC. Its protein product is CATSRDQGDRNGYTF. Combining the CDR3 with reference TRBV15 and TRBJ1-2 gives the whole variable domain DAMVIQNPRYQVTQFGKPVTLSCSQTLNHNVMYWYQQKSSQAPKLLFHYYDKDFNNEADTPDNFQSRRPNTSFCFLDIRSPGLGDTAMYLCATSRDQGDRNGYTFGSGTRLTVV.

This CDR3 reads CASSFRRGSSGRAADTQYF. In DNA form, the CDR3 reads TGTGCCAGCAGCTTCCGACGTGGTTCTAGCGGGAGGGCCGCAGATACGCAGTATTTT. The chain employs TRBV11-2 and TRBJ2-3, with 12 bases aligning to TRBD2. Trimming cost V 3 bases and J 4 bases; bases outside gene matches: 14. Germline V gene lookup returns CDR1 SGHAT and CDR2 FQNNGV. The CDR3 runs 19 residues.

This chain joins TRBV6-5 and TRBJ2-1, with D perhaps TRBD2 (5 bases). Trimming pared 7 bases from V and 15 bases from J, leaving 22 bases between. Per the germline V gene, CDR1 is MNHEY and CDR2 is SVGAGI. The CDR3 consists of 13 residues. Here the CDR3 DNA reads TGTGCCAGCACCAGACCCGGACTCCTCCGCCCGTTCTTC. It is translated as CASTRPGLLRPFF.

This clone was found a few times. The chain is built from TRBV4-2 and TRBJ2-1, with no clear D. The CDR3 covers 15 residues. V was pared by 1 base and J by 0 bases, with 7 bases between. Looked up from germline, CDR1 is LGHNA and CDR2 is YNFKEQ. The CDR3 DNA sequence: TGTGCCAGCAGCCAAGTGGCGAGCTCCTACAATGAGCAGTTCTTC. Amino acid sequence: CASSQVASSYNEQFF.

As regards this clone: The same CDR3 can be traced to other DNA sequences in this sample. J is TRBJ2-7 and V is TRBV30; D gene unclear. Germline V gives CDR1 GTSNPN, CDR2 SVGIG (reference sequence). CDR3 size: 11 residues. With 0 bases removed from V and 4 bases from J, the gap between germline ends came to 4 bases. DNA for the CDR3: TGTGCCTGGAGTGTAAAGTACGAGCAGTACTTC. Its translation is CAWSVKYEQYF.

This clone was found once. The V and J genes are TRBV14 and TRBJ1-6, with D tentatively TRBD1 (6 bases). Trimming removed 4 bases from V and 11 bases from J, with 18 bases in between. Germline V gene data show CDR1 as SGHDN and CDR2 as FVKESK. The length of the CDR3 is 15 residues. The CDR3 spells CASSPYQGGRAPLHF. The CDR3 DNA sequence: TGTGCCAGCAGCCCTTACCAAGGGGGTCGGGCACCCCTCCACTTT.

Only a few counts were recorded for this clone. The chain employs TRBV18 and TRBJ1-1, with no clear D. Germline CDR1 KGHSH, CDR2 LQKENI. Trimming stripped 4 bases from V and 0 bases from J, with 12 bases between. This CDR3 has 15 amino acids. Here the CDR3 reads CASSLSTGLNTEAFF. The CDR3, as DNA: TGTGCCAGCTCACTAAGTACGGGCTTGAACACTGAAGCTTTCTTT.

This clone appeared a few times. V usage is TRBV11-2 and J usage is TRBJ2-1; tentative D call: TRBD2 (5 bases). This CDR3 contains 16 residues. Looked up from germline, CDR1 is SGHAT and CDR2 is FQNNGV. Trimming removed 4 bases at V and 2 bases at J, with 15 bases between. In nucleotides, the CDR3 is TGTGCCAGCAGCTCCCGGGGTAGCAGGACCTACAATGAGCAGTTCTTC. It codes for CASSSRGSRTYNEQFF.

The gene calls are TRBV5-1 and TRBJ2-4; 11 nucleotides line up with TRBD2. Unmatched junction bases numbered 9, after V lost 4 bases and J lost 6 bases. This CDR3 is built from 16 residues. Germline V gives CDR1 SGHRS, CDR2 YFSETQ. The CDR3 protein is CASSPLGLADLNIQYF. The CDR3 region has the DNA TGCGCCAGCAGCCCTCTGGGACTAGCGGACCTAAACATTCAGTACTTC.

A few counts support this clone. The chain links TRBV28 to TRBJ1-5; unclear D gene. From germline, CDR1 is MDHEN and CDR2 SYDVKM. The CDR3 covers 11 residues. V was pared by 5 bases and J by 7 bases, with 6 bases between. The CDR3 region is CASSISQPQHF. CDR3 nucleotide sequence: TGTGCCAGCAGTATTTCCCAGCCCCAGCATTTT. Based on the CDR3 plus reference TRBV28 and TRBJ1-5, the full variable domain is DVKVTQSSRYLVKRTGEKVFLECVQDMDHENMFWYRQDPGLGLRLIYFSYDVKMKEKGDIPEGYSVSREKKERFSLILESASTNQTSMYLCASSISQPQHFGDGTRLSIL.

The sample holds a few counts of this clone. The chain carries TRBV2 and TRBJ2-7, with 7 bases identical to TRBD2. Trimming at V came to 4 bases and at J to 13 bases, leaving 4 bases not matched to a gene. The CDR3 spans 10 residues. From germline, CDR1 is SNHLY and CDR2 FYNNEI. The CDR3 loop is CASSVTSLYF. CDR3 sequence (DNA): TGTGCCAGCAGTGTGACTAGCCTCTACTTC.

This sequence joins TRBV5-6 and TRBJ1-2; D might be TRBD1 (6 bases). The CDR3 is 14 residues long. Looked up from germline, CDR1 is SGHDT and CDR2 is YYEEEE. The V end lost 5 bases, the J end lost 2 bases, and 13 bases lay between the germline ends. The CDR3 region is CASRMGGGNYGYTF. The DNA of the CDR3 is TGTGCCAGCAGGATGGGGGGCGGAAACTATGGCTACACCTTC.

The table lists this clone with a few counts. V is TRBV6-1 and J is TRBJ1-2, with D unclear. The CDR3 has 13 residues. V was pared by 3 bases and J by 2 bases, with 7 bases between. Looked up from germline, CDR1 is MNHNS and CDR2 is SASEGT. Here the CDR3 reads CASSEGANYGYTF. The DNA for the CDR3 is TGTGCCAGCAGTGAGGGAGCGAACTATGGCTACACCTTC.

This clone was observed a handful of times. The V gene is TRBV9, the J gene TRBJ2-1; TRBD2 agrees at 8 bases. This CDR3 is 15 amino acids long. Germline trimming cut 0 bases from V and 6 bases from J; bases unmatched to any gene: 5. CDR1 is SGDLS and CDR2 is YYNGEE in the germline V gene. The CDR3 DNA reads TGTGCCAGCAGCGTAGCGGGGGGGCCCGTCAATGAGCAGTTCTTC. Protein sequence: CASSVAGGPVNEQFF.

The V call is TRBV7-9, the J call TRBJ2-4; D unclear. The CDR3 runs to 13 residues. In germline, CDR1 is SEHNR, CDR2 FQNEAQ (reference sequence). V was clipped by 5 bases and J by 3 bases, with 8 bases between them. The CDR3 loop reads CASSPLNKNIQYF. The DNA of the CDR3 is TGTGCCAGCAGCCCACTAAACAAAAACATTCAGTACTTC. Combining the CDR3 with reference TRBV7-9 and TRBJ2-4 gives the whole variable domain DTGVSQNPRHKITKRGQNVTFRCDPISEHNRLYWYRQTLGQGPEFLTYFQNEAQLEKSRLLSDRFSAERPKGSFSTLEIQRTEQGDSAMYLCASSPLNKNIQYFGAGTRLSVL.

This chain joins TRBV2 and TRBJ2-3; 7 nucleotides line up with TRBD1. Germline V gene sequence: CDR1 SNHLY, CDR2 FYNNEI. The CDR3 is 15 amino acids. V was pared by 7 bases and J by 1 base, with 8 bases of the junction left unmatched. The CDR3 here is CASTQDRVGTDTQYF. CDR3 nucleotide sequence: TGTGCCAGCACACAAGACAGGGTAGGCACAGATACGCAGTATTTT.

This chain uses TRBV6-5 with TRBJ2-5, with 8 bases aligning to TRBD1. The CDR3 is 15 residues long. J gave up 5 bases and V 6 bases, and 11 bases lay outside the gene matches. The germline V gene encodes CDR1 MNHEY and CDR2 SVGAGI. The CDR3 spells CASSRLTGGRETQYF. CDR3 nucleotides: TGTGCCAGCAGCCGGTTAACAGGGGGTAGGGAGACCCAGTACTTC.

The chain couples TRBV5-4 to TRBJ2-7; D remains ambiguous. Trimming cost V 4 bases and J 2 bases, with 13 bases left between them. The CDR3 has 14 residues. Germline lookup yields CDR1 SGHNT and CDR2 YYREEE (reference sequence). The CDR3 protein is CASSTNGWAYEQYF. Here the CDR3 DNA reads TGTGCCAGCAGCACGAATGGGTGGGCCTACGAGCAGTACTTC.

This clone was counted a few times. V usage is TRBV7-2 and J usage is TRBJ2-5; no clear D. Germline CDR1 is SGHTA and CDR2 is FQGNSA. Trimming left V 6 bases short and J 5 bases short, with 10 bases between. CDR3 length equals 12 residues. The CDR3 protein is CASRDPEETQYF. The CDR3 nucleotides read TGTGCCAGCAGAGATCCCGAGGAGACCCAGTACTTC.